Listed below are T cell receptor beta chains from one sample, sequenced in a study of cytomegalovirus exposure and HLA in healthy donors. Produced via immunoSEQ multiplex PCR; TCRdb's table is partial and in-frame only. This table has about 180,000 clones, 77% appearing once. The sequenced material came from PBMCs. The receptors were gathered from a man between 18 and 29 years old in good health and CMV-seronegative. Both conserved end residues are trimmed from each CDR3. The order of the fields is V gene, J gene, clone size, CDR3 protein. The size entry is marked missing in some rows and otherwise reads once, few, many or a size class.

TRBV12-5	TRBJ1-3	few	ASLLSPGNTIY
TRBV30	TRBJ1-2	NA	AWSVGVRRGYT
TRBV2	TRBJ2-7	few	ASREPGQGSYEQY
TRBV13	TRBJ1-1	NA	ASSWEDRGNTEAF
TRBV10-3	TRBJ2-7	NA	AISEPRDRGHEQY
TRBV7-9	TRBJ1-2	once	ASSFGQGVNYGYT
TRBV6-1	TRBJ2-2	NA	ASNLQGADTGELF
TRBV11-1	TRBJ2-7	few	ASSPSLGQSSYEQY
TRBV11-2	TRBJ2-2	NA	ASMEGPGELF
TRBV7-2	TRBJ2-7	NA	ASSLVAGEYEQY
TRBV7-2	TRBJ2-3	NA	ASSSLFTGTDTQY
TRBV7-9	TRBJ1-4	NA	ASSLAGGSYEKLF
TRBV9	TRBJ2-2	NA	ASSLYRAGYGELF
TRBV19	TRBJ2-1	NA	ASTPSGRINEQF
TRBV18	TRBJ2-7	once	ASSPQRDTLYEQY
TRBV29-1	TRBJ1-2	NA	SVETRGYGYT
TRBV11-3	TRBJ1-4	NA	ASSFKAGVKEKLF
TRBV10-3	TRBJ2-3	NA	AISDQASDTQY
TRBV7-7	TRBJ2-5	NA	ASSRTGGQETQY
TRBV13	TRBJ1-5	NA	ASSLQGSNQPQH
TRBV6-5	TRBJ1-2	few	ASSYAALRGYT
TRBV18	TRBJ1-2	NA	ASSPPVTGYGYT
TRBV5-6	TRBJ2-7	NA	ASSLAPRQGADEQY
TRBV2	TRBJ2-1	NA	ASSGWRDGEQF
TRBV30	TRBJ2-1	NA	AWGPGSSSNEQF
TRBV5-1	TRBJ2-7	few	ASTSPRGRWY
TRBV30	TRBJ2-1	NA	AWSVLMDNTYYNEQF
TRBV27	TRBJ2-1	NA	ASSFGLAGYNEQF
TRBV9	TRBJ2-5	NA	ASSRIQQKQETQY
TRBV27	TRBJ2-5	NA	ASSPHGTGTGTQY
TRBV6-5	TRBJ2-3	NA	ASSRTGSDTQY
TRBV19	TRBJ1-5	NA	ASSLRINQPQH
TRBV2	TRBJ1-5	NA	ASSEDRLSNQPQH
TRBV19	TRBJ1-4	NA	ASSRGRVNEKLF
TRBV6-6	TRBJ1-2	NA	ASSYPMDRGGYT
TRBV5-1	TRBJ2-5	NA	ASGLGAFEQY
TRBV30	TRBJ2-5	NA	AWSVSGETQY
TRBV6-6	TRBJ1-2	NA	ASSSGREGGGYT
TRBV4-3	TRBJ1-3	NA	ASSQGYGQEGNTIY
TRBV7-9	TRBJ1-1	NA	ASSWGQGANTEAF
TRBV30	TRBJ1-4	NA	AWSSGQIYEKLF
TRBV2	TRBJ2-1	NA	ASREYSGYNEQF
TRBV14	TRBJ2-1	NA	ASSQESSERYNEQF
TRBV18	TRBJ2-1	once	ASSPLLQGADNEQF
TRBV4-3	TRBJ1-1	NA	ASSQQMNRGFDTEAF
TRBV7-9	TRBJ2-3	once	ASSSGLAGGPDTQY
TRBV7-2	TRBJ2-7	NA	ASSLENSYEQY
TRBV5-1	TRBJ2-2	few	ASSSFGELF
TRBV5-1	TRBJ2-3	few	ASSLGTSTDTQY
TRBV9	TRBJ2-1	NA	ASSPDRGGLYNEQF
TRBV6-6	TRBJ2-1	NA	ASSDGGATYNEQF
TRBV7-9	TRBJ2-2	NA	SSSWWGQGRNTGELF
TRBV29-1	TRBJ2-2	NA	SVAGGLAATGELF